These T cell receptor beta chains were read from a single sample in a study of blood T cells in healthy people across ages. TCRdb analysed the 5' RACE reads with MiXCR anew, one entry per CDR3 protein. Of approximately 770,000 distinct CDR3 sequences listed, 58% are singletons. The sequencing input was blood. The receptors here all came from a man aged 25-45 years in good health. Each CDR3 is given with its conserved first and last residue. Fields, in order: V gene, D gene, clone size, J gene, CDR3 DNA, CDR3 protein. D genes are given only for firm matches. A clone size is listed for some rows: how often the clone was seen (once, few, many), or a class if it is expanded.

TRBV7-9	.	once	TRBJ1-4	TGTGCCAGCAGCGACGGGCCGGCAACTAATGAAAAACTGTTTTTT	CASSDGPATNEKLFF
TRBV9	.	.	TRBJ1-6	TGTGCCAGCAGCGTAGAAGGGACACCTGCTAATTCACCCCTCCACTTT	CASSVEGTPANSPLHF
TRBV13	.	.	TRBJ2-6	TGTGCCAGCAGCTTACACGCGACTGGGGCCAACGTCCTGACTTTC	CASSLHATGANVLTF
TRBV25-1	TRBD2	.	TRBJ2-7	TGTGCCAGCGCCCCAACCTTCACTAGCGTCGGTTACGAGCAGTACTTC	CASAPTFTSVGYEQYF
TRBV27	TRBD2	.	TRBJ2-3	TGTGCCAGCACCCCGGACGCGGGAGGACCCACAGATACGCAGTATTTT	CASTPDAGGPTDTQYF
TRBV5-1	.	few	TRBJ2-1	TGCGCCAGCAGCTTAATCCCCGGGGTGAGCAATGAGCAGTTCTTC	CASSLIPGVSNEQFF
TRBV7-8	.	.	TRBJ1-2	TGTGCCAGCAGCGAGGACCGAGCTGGCTACACCTTC	CASSEDRAGYTF
TRBV3-1	.	few	TRBJ2-7	TGTGCCAGCAGCCAAGCGCCGACCGGCTACGAGCAGTACTTC	CASSQAPTGYEQYF
TRBV7-9	TRBD1	.	TRBJ1-1	TGTGCCAGCAGCCGTCCCGGGACAGGGGGGAGGGCTGAAGCTTTCTTT	CASSRPGTGGRAEAFF
TRBV28	.	.	TRBJ2-7	TGTGCCGGGAGCGGCAGGGCCAGCTCCTACGAGCAGTACTTC	CAGSGRASSYEQYF
TRBV10-3	.	.	TRBJ2-5	TGTGCCATCAGTGAGTCCGTCCCCCGGGGGCATTCAAAGGAGACCCAGTACTTC	CAISESVPRGHSKETQYF
TRBV29-1	.	.	TRBJ2-1	TGCAGCGCCGAGGGGACCTGGGACAATGAGCAGTTCTTC	CSAEGTWDNEQFF
TRBV10-3	TRBD1	.	TRBJ2-3	TGTGCCATCAGTACAGGGGGCACAGATACGCAGTATTTT	CAISTGGTDTQYF
TRBV29-1	.	.	TRBJ2-7	TGCAGCGTTGCCCCCTTGTCACCCTACGAGCAGTACTTC	CSVAPLSPYEQYF
TRBV20-1	.	many	TRBJ1-1	TGCAGTGCTAGCCCCACCACAGGGATGAACACTGAAGCTTTCTTT	CSASPTTGMNTEAFF
TRBV6-5	TRBD2	.	TRBJ2-3	TGTGCCAGCAGTTACTCGATCCCAGCTAGCGGTCGCACAGATACGCAGTATTTT	CASSYSIPASGRTDTQYF
TRBV3-1	.	.	TRBJ2-7	TGTGCCAGCAGCCAAGTTCGTCAGCCGGCTTACGAGCAGTACTTC	CASSQVRQPAYEQYF
TRBV12-3/TRBV12-4	.	few	TRBJ2-1	TGTGCCAGCAGTTATCGGCGGAGCTCCTACAATGAGCAGTTCTTC	CASSYRRSSYNEQFF
TRBV7-2	.	.	TRBJ2-3	TGTGCCAGCAGCCCGTTCGCCCTATCCTCAGATACGCAGTATTTT	CASSPFALSSDTQYF
TRBV30	.	many	TRBJ2-3	TGTGCCTGCGGGACCAACACAGATACGCAGTATTTT	CACGTNTDTQYF
TRBV7-4	.	.	TRBJ2-7	TGTGCCAGCAGCTTTCCGGTTTACAGGGTCTACGAGCAGTACTTC	CASSFPVYRVYEQYF
TRBV20-1	.	.	TRBJ2-3	TGCAGTGCCGACTTTCGTGGAGATACGCAGTATTTT	CSADFRGDTQYF
TRBV20-1	TRBD2	.	TRBJ2-7	TGCAGTGCTAGAGGTGGACTAGCGGGAGAGGGCTACGAGCAGTACTTC	CSARGGLAGEGYEQYF
TRBV3-1	.	.	TRBJ1-6	TGTGCCAGCAGCCCCCTTTGGATTCCAGATTCACCCCTCCACTTT	CASSPLWIPDSPLHF